Following are 9 T cell receptor beta chains from one sample sequenced in a study of regulatory T cells in long-lasting Graves disease. Time point noted: newly diagnosed GD, antithyroid drugs for less than 3 months. The authors made the TCR library using RNA they extracted from PBMCs. According to the study, TCR beta libraries were built with iRepertoire HTBI primers and CDR3-region Arm-PCR. TCRdb reprocessed the multiplex PCR reads with MiXCR, giving one entry per CDR3 protein. The sample yields hundreds of thousands of distinct CDR3 sequences, about 16% seen once. This sample also belongs to another study, concerning T cells in Graves' hyperthyroidism and ophthalmopathy.

The sample was peripheral blood mononuclear cells (PBMCs), taken at new diagnosis, from a patient treated with antithyroid drugs. Receptor source: a woman aged 35-60 years with Graves disease.

The chain recombines TRBV6-5 with TRBJ2-5, with D possibly TRBD2 on 6 matching bases. V lost 2 bases, J lost 3 bases, and 7 bases lay in between. CDR1 and CDR2 from the germline V gene are MNHEY and SVGAGI. The CDR3 loop spans 13 amino acids. CDR3 in amino acids: CASSYRGEETQYF. CDR3 sequence (DNA): TGTGCCAGCAGTTACCGCGGGGAAGAGACCCAGTACTTC.

The J gene is TRBJ1-2, the V gene TRBV30; D gene uncertain. The CDR3 extends over 13 amino acids. The germline gives CDR1 GTSNPN, CDR2 SVGIG (reference sequence). V lost 4 bases to trimming and J lost 3 bases, with 12 bases between them. The CDR3 coding sequence is TGTGCCTGGAAAGCCGGGGTCGACTATGGCTACACCTTC. This encodes CAWKAGVDYGYTF. The variable domain in full, completed from reference TRBV30 and TRBJ1-2, reads SQTIHQWPATLVQPVGSPLSLECTVEGTSNPNLYWYRQAAGRGLQLLFYSVGIGQISSEVPQNLSASRPQDRQFILSSKKLLLSDSGFYLCAWKAGVDYGYTFGSGTRLTVV.

This clonotype was seen ten or more times. This chain connects TRBV2 to TRBJ1-3; tentatively, D is TRBD1 (6 bases). This CDR3 region has 15 residues. CDR1 and CDR2 (germline): SNHLY, FYNNEI. Trimming cost V 7 bases and J 0 bases, with 13 bases left between them. In DNA, the CDR3 is TGTGCCAGCAAAGGGGGGTCTTTCTCTGGAAACACCATATATTTT. This sequence encodes CASKGGSFSGNTIYF.

Of note for this clonotype: Germline is not matched at one junction end, which may reflect a read error. The gene calls are TRBV7-2 and TRBJ2-1; TRBD2 matches 11 bases. The CDR3 has 15 amino acids. The V gene's germline CDR1 is SGHTA and CDR2 FQGNSA. The CDR3 sequence: CASSIAGGLGNEQFF. The DNA for the CDR3 is TGTGCCAGCAGCATAGCGGGGGGGCTTGGCAATGAGCAGTTCTTC.

There are a few counts of this clonotype. This chain joins TRBV9 and TRBJ2-1, with 8 positions matching TRBD2. V was clipped by 3 bases and J by 1 base; unmatched bases: 3. From germline, CDR1 is SGDLS and CDR2 YYNGEE. The CDR3 covers 15 residues. The DNA of the CDR3 is TGTGCCAGCAGCGGTAGCGGGGTATCCTACAATGAGCAGTTCTTC. It translates to CASSGSGVSYNEQFF.

This clonotype was seen a handful of times. The rearrangement links TRBV6-2 or TRBV6-3 to TRBJ1-1, with unresolved D. The CDR3 sequence is 15 residues long. CDR1 and CDR2 from the germline V gene are MNHEY and SVGEGT. Trimming shortened V by 4 bases and J by 1 base, and 13 bases separated the two germline ends. The CDR3 spells CASSSLGLGNTEAFF. The CDR3 DNA follows: TGTGCCAGCAGTTCCCTGGGTTTAGGGAACACTGAAGCTTTCTTT.

This clonotype was found many times. This chain connects TRBV2 to TRBJ2-2; 11 nucleotides align to TRBD2. The CDR3 consists of 15 residues. CDR1 is SNHLY and CDR2 is FYNNEI in the germline V gene. Losses at the gene ends were 8 bases for V and 7 bases for J; bases not matched to a gene: 9. CDR3 bases: TGTGCCAGCGGGGAGACTAGCGGGGAGGTCGGGGAGCTGTTTTTT. Translated, it gives CASGETSGEVGELFF. The complete variable domain, with remaining parts taken from reference TRBV2 and TRBJ2-2, reads EPEVTQTPSHQVTQMGQEVILRCVPISNHLYFYWYRQILGQKVEFLVSFYNNEISEKSEIFDDQFSVERPDGSNFTLKIRSTKLEDSAMYFCASGETSGEVGELFFGEGSRLTVL.

This clonotype was recorded a few times. The chain couples TRBV30 to TRBJ1-2; D is unresolved. The V end lost 8 bases, the J end lost 0 bases, and 13 bases lay between the germline ends. This CDR3 contains 13 residues. The V gene's germline CDR1 is GTSNPN and CDR2 SVGIG (reference sequence). The CDR3 nucleotides are TGTGCCCGGTCAGATGATCCTAACTATGGCTACACCTTC. Its protein product is CARSDDPNYGYTF.

This clonotype was recorded many times. The CDR3 here is CASSYSRTGRSEAFF. CDR3 DNA sequence: TGTGCCAGCAGTTACTCGAGGACAGGGAGGTCTGAAGCTTTCTTT. This rearrangement joins TRBV6-5 to TRBJ1-1, with 8 bases aligning to TRBD1. This CDR3 comprises 15 residues. Germline V lookup: CDR1 MNHEY, CDR2 SVGAGI. Losses at the gene ends were 0 bases for V and 6 bases for J; bases not matched to a gene: 6.